The 32 T cell receptor beta chains presented below share a single source sample, sequenced in a study of OX40 agonist ivuxolimab in advanced cancers. Measured with immunoSEQ multiplex PCR; TCRdb has only the in-frame clones, and not every one. This sample has more than 40,000 clones, with 88% found just once. The specimen comprised CD4+ or CD8+ T cells sorted from blood, sampled in a trial of the OX40 agonist ivuxolimab. These receptors originate from an adult with an advanced solid tumor such as melanoma, head and neck, liver or kidney cancer.

The chain uses TRBV28 and TRBJ1-3; 8 bases line up with TRBD1. CDR1 is MDHEN and CDR2 is SYDVKM in the germline V gene. The V and J ends lost 5 bases and 2 bases, in that order; junction bases with no gene match: 2. This CDR3 has 14 amino acids. The CDR3, as DNA: TGTGCCAGCAGTCAGGGGGCGGCTGGAAACACCATATATTTT. Translation: CASSQGAAGNTIYF.

The CDR3 is CASRPTSAADEQFF. For the CDR3, the DNA is TGTGCCAGTAGGCCGACTAGCGCTGCGGATGAGCAGTTCTTC. J is TRBJ2-1 and V is TRBV19; 8 nucleotides agree with TRBD2. The CDR3 covers 14 residues. Losses at the gene ends were 6 bases for V and 8 bases for J; bases not matched to a gene: 9. CDR1 is LNHDA, CDR2 SQIVND, per germline (reference sequence).

V usage is TRBV18 and J usage is TRBJ2-5, with unresolved D. The DNA end favors TRBJ2-7, so the J call may be wrong. Germline CDR1 KGHSH, CDR2 LQKENI. The CDR3 runs 14 residues. The CDR3 reads CASSPQRNQYEQYF. In nucleotides, the CDR3 is TGTGCCAGCTCACCACAACGAAACCAATACGAGCAGTACTTC.

V and J are TRBV28 and TRBJ2-5; 8 nucleotides align to TRBD1. Unmatched junction bases numbered 10, after V lost 2 bases and J lost 5 bases. The CDR3 length is 16 residues. The germline V gene encodes CDR1 MDHEN and CDR2 SYDVKM. CDR3: CASSLQGALRPETQYF. CDR3 in DNA: TGTGCCAGCAGTTTACAGGGGGCGCTTCGTCCTGAGACCCAGTACTTC.

V is TRBV5-1 and J is TRBJ2-7; D is undetermined. V gave up 8 bases and J gave up 4 bases, with 13 bases separating them. The CDR3 has 12 residues. Germline V CDR1 and CDR2: SGHRS, YFSETQ. CDR3 region: CASQLTQYEQYF. CDR3 in DNA: TGCGCCAGTCAGCTTACACAATACGAGCAGTACTTC.

V and J are TRBV7-2 and TRBJ2-3; D gene unclear. The CDR3 loop spans 13 amino acids. The ends were cut back, 4 bases at V and 7 bases at J, with 12 bases in the middle. The germline V gene has CDR1 SGHTA and CDR2 FQGNSA. CDR3 loop: CASSSALAYTQYF. CDR3 sequence (DNA): TGTGCCAGCAGCTCGGCCTTGGCGTATACGCAGTATTTT.

The chain has TRBV28 and TRBJ2-7; no firm D call. V lost 2 bases and J lost 4, with 3 bases in between. Germline V gives CDR1 MDHEN, CDR2 SYDVKM. The length of the CDR3 is 11 residues. CDR3 region: CASSLRYEQYF. CDR3 DNA: TGTGCCAGCAGTTTACGTTACGAGCAGTACTTC.

CDR3 DNA: TGTGCCAGCAGTACCTTGACAGGGGGCGGGTACGAGCAGTACTTC. It specifies CASSTLTGGGYEQYF. The rearrangement uses TRBV6-5 and TRBJ2-7; 10 nucleotides align to TRBD1. CDR1 MNHEY and CDR2 SVGAGI come from the germline V gene. The CDR3 is made up of 15 amino acids. J lost 4 bases, V lost 5 bases, and 8 bases had no gene match.

This clone was found once. The rearrangement uses TRBV7-3 and TRBJ2-3; TRBD2 agrees at 7 bases. CDR3 length: 17 residues. Trimming cost V 3 bases and J 4 bases; bases outside gene matches: 13. CDR1 SGHTA and CDR2 FQGTGA come from the germline V gene. CDR3 protein: CASSLVAGAPDADTQYF. The CDR3 DNA follows: TGTGCCAGCAGCTTGGTGGCGGGAGCACCCGACGCAGATACGCAGTATTTT.

The chain carries TRBV19 and TRBJ2-1; D possibly corresponds to TRBD2 (6 bases). CDR1 is LNHDA, CDR2 SQIVND, per germline (reference sequence). The CDR3 extends over 13 amino acids. Trimming removed 7 bases at V and 7 bases at J, with 14 bases between. This chain's CDR3 is CASTSTSWNEQFF. The CDR3 coding sequence is TGTGCCAGTACCTCGACTAGTTGGAATGAGCAGTTCTTC.

The V gene is TRBV5-4, the J gene TRBJ2-5; D remains ambiguous. CDR1 SGHNT and CDR2 YYREEE come from the germline V gene (reference sequence). The CDR3 length is 14 residues. Between the trimmed V and J ends, which lost 1 base and 4 bases, there was a span of 11 bases. The CDR3 DNA reads TGTGCCAGCAGCTTGAAAGGGTCCGGAGAGACCCAGTACTTC. Translation gives CASSLKGSGETQYF.

This chain uses TRBV6-5 with TRBJ1-5; D possibly corresponds to TRBD1 (5 bases). Germline values: CDR1 MNHEY, CDR2 SVGAGI. This CDR3 spans 15 amino acids. V lost 6 bases and J 3 bases, leaving 15 bases between the germline ends. CDR3 region: CASRPSLGDNQPQHF. CDR3 in DNA: TGTGCCAGCAGGCCTTCGTTAGGGGACAATCAGCCCCAGCATTTT.

This rearrangement joins TRBV10-2 to TRBJ2-2; perhaps D is TRBD1 or TRBD2 (5 bases each). The CDR3 spans 15 residues. The ends were cut back, 3 bases at V and 7 bases at J, with 15 bases in the middle. CDR1 WSHSY and CDR2 SAAADI come from the germline V gene. Here the CDR3 DNA reads TGCGCCAGCAGTGATGGAGTGGGGGAGCTCGGGGAGCTGTTTTTT. Its translation is CASSDGVGELGELFF.

The genes are TRBV7-9 and TRBJ1-2; a weak D match, TRBD1 (5 bases). CDR1 is SEHNR, CDR2 FQNEAQ, per germline (reference sequence). Trimming cost V 1 base and J 8 bases, with 20 bases left between them. The CDR3 length is 16 residues. The CDR3 bases are TGTGCCAGCAGCTTAGGTTCTAATCCAGGGATTGGCGGCTACACCTTC. Translated, it gives CASSLGSNPGIGGYTF.

The table lists this clone with a count of one. The J gene is TRBJ1-4, the V gene TRBV6-1; D is unclear. The CDR3 spans 15 residues. With 6 bases removed from V and 0 bases from J, the gap between germline ends came to 11 bases. Germline loops: CDR1 MNHNS, CDR2 SASEGT. CDR3 nucleotide sequence: TGTGCCAGCAGCCGGACGGTCCCAACTAATGAAAAACTGTTTTTT. It specifies CASSRTVPTNEKLFF.

V gene TRBV5-1 combines with J gene TRBJ2-5; D is unresolved. The CDR3 length is 12 residues. Trimming took 4 bases from V and 0 from J, leaving 4 bases between them. CDR1 and CDR2 from the germline V gene are SGHRS and YFSETQ. The CDR3 nucleotides are TGCGCCAGCAGCGATGACCAAGAGACCCAGTACTTC. It translates to CASSDDQETQYF.

The rearrangement uses TRBV7-9 and TRBJ1-2; D might be TRBD1 (6 bases). V lost 5 bases and J 1 base, leaving 11 bases between the germline ends. The CDR3 has 14 residues. Germline CDR1 SEHNR, CDR2 FQNEAQ (reference sequence). CDR3 nucleotide sequence: TGTGCCAGCAGCACTACACAGGGTAACTATGGCTACACCTTC. Its translation is CASSTTQGNYGYTF. Full variable domain (remainder filled in from reference TRBV7-9 and TRBJ1-2): DTGVSQNPRHKITKRGQNVTFRCDPISEHNRLYWYRQTLGQGPEFLTYFQNEAQLEKSRLLSDRFSAERPKGSFSTLEIQRTEQGDSAMYLCASSTTQGNYGYTFGSGTRLTVV.

The rearrangement uses TRBV2 and TRBJ1-5, with D maybe TRBD1 (6 bases). The CDR3 length is 14 residues. Trimming left V 3 bases short and J 9 bases short, with 15 bases between. Germline CDR1 reads SNHLY; CDR2 reads FYNNEI. In nucleotides, the CDR3 is TGTGCCAGCAGTGAGGACAGCCATTGGGGGCCCCAGCATTTT. Protein: CASSEDSHWGPQHF.

J is TRBJ1-3 and V is TRBV2; D remains unclear. Germline-derived CDR1 and CDR2 are SNHLY and FYNNEI. The CDR3 length is 17 residues. Trimming left V 2 bases short and J 0 bases short, with 14 bases between. The CDR3 loop is CASSEFVWGDSGNTIYF. CDR3 DNA: TGTGCCAGCAGTGAATTTGTCTGGGGTGACTCTGGAAACACCATATATTTT.

The V and J genes are TRBV6-1 and TRBJ1-1, with 7 nucleotides matching TRBD1. The CDR3 totals 14 residues. The germline V gene has CDR1 MNHNS and CDR2 SASEGT. V was pared by 8 bases and J by 0 bases, with 6 bases of the junction left unmatched. The CDR3 loop reads CASRGTVVNTEAFF. The CDR3 nucleotides are TGTGCCAGCCGCGGGACAGTAGTGAACACTGAAGCTTTCTTT.

The rearrangement links TRBV28 to TRBJ1-5; D might be TRBD1 (6 bases). The CDR3 spans 16 residues. Germline CDR1 MDHEN, CDR2 SYDVKM. The V and J ends lost 2 bases and 5 bases respectively, with 16 bases between them. CDR3 region: CASSLVDRVNDQPQHF. The CDR3 nucleotides are TGTGCCAGCAGTTTAGTGGACAGAGTGAACGATCAGCCCCAGCATTTT.

The chain links TRBV27 to TRBJ1-4; D gene uncertain. V lost 1 base to trimming and J lost 0 bases, with 6 bases between them. CDR3 length: 15 residues. Germline V gives CDR1 MNHEY, CDR2 SMNVEV (reference sequence). The CDR3 sequence is CASSLFPATNEKLFF. CDR3 in DNA: TGTGCCAGCAGTTTATTTCCTGCAACTAATGAAAAACTGTTTTTT.

This clone was recorded only once. The J gene is TRBJ2-7, the V gene TRBV2; TRBD1 is a possible D gene (6 bases). From germline, CDR1 is SNHLY and CDR2 FYNNEI. CDR3 length equals 12 residues. V lost 8 bases, J lost 0 bases, and 8 bases lay in between. In DNA, the CDR3 is TGTGCCAGCCAAGGGGGCTCCTACGAGCAGTACTTC. It specifies CASQGGSYEQYF.

The chain combines TRBV7-2 with TRBJ1-6; D unclear. Germline CDR1 and CDR2: SGHTA and FQGNSA. The CDR3 has 15 amino acids. V lost 1 base and J lost 10, with 14 bases in between. The CDR3 coding sequence is TGTGCCAGCAGCTTAGAGGTATTCCTTGGGTCACCCCTCCACTTT. Translation: CASSLEVFLGSPLHF.

The V and J genes are TRBV5-6 and TRBJ2-5, with TRBD2 identical over 12 bases. V dropped 4 bases and J dropped 5; count of bases not matched to a gene: 6. This CDR3 is 15 amino acids long. Germline lookup yields CDR1 SGHDT and CDR2 YYEEEE. DNA for the CDR3: TGTGCCAGCAGCCCGCTAGCGGGGGGGGATGAGACCCAGTACTTC. This gives the protein CASSPLAGGDETQYF.

This chain links TRBV18 with TRBJ2-3; D possibly corresponds to TRBD1 (5 bases). The CDR3 has 15 amino acids. Per germline, CDR1 KGHSH and CDR2 LQKENI. The V end lost 6 bases, the J end lost 4 bases, and 17 bases lay between the germline ends. The CDR3 DNA sequence: TGTGCCAGCTCCCCTGGACAACCCACCTCAGATACGCAGTATTTT. It yields the protein CASSPGQPTSDTQYF.

This clone has a single count. The V call is TRBV2, the J call TRBJ2-7; 7 bases map to TRBD2. With 3 bases clipped from V and 5 bases from J, the junction kept 7 bases outside the gene matches. The CDR3 consists of 14 residues. Germline V gives CDR1 SNHLY, CDR2 FYNNEI. The CDR3 spells CASSEGREFNEQYF. CDR3 nucleotide sequence: TGTGCCAGCAGTGAGGGGCGGGAGTTTAACGAGCAGTACTTC.

The chain uses TRBV27 and TRBJ1-6; unclear D gene. Per germline, CDR1 MNHEY and CDR2 SMNVEV (reference sequence). The CDR3 has 12 residues. V dropped 7 bases and J dropped 7 bases, with 8 bases sitting between them. Here the CDR3 reads CASTGGNSPLHF. DNA for the CDR3: TGTGCCAGCACGGGAGGGAATTCACCCCTCCACTTT.

This clone has only a few counts. This chain links TRBV6-5 with TRBJ1-5, with unresolved D. Looked up from germline, CDR1 is MNHEY and CDR2 is SVGAGI. V was pared by 7 bases and J by 2 bases, with 12 bases between. The CDR3 length is 14 residues. The CDR3 is CASKKGAGNQPQHF. The CDR3 DNA sequence: TGTGCCAGCAAAAAGGGTGCGGGCAATCAGCCCCAGCATTTT.

V gene TRBV5-6 combines with J gene TRBJ1-1, with D possibly TRBD1 on 6 matching bases. The CDR3 has 15 residues. Germline CDR1 and CDR2: SGHDT and YYEEEE. Trimming stripped 1 base from V and 2 bases from J, with 12 bases between. The CDR3 protein is CASSLTGTYNTEAFF. CDR3 DNA: TGTGCCAGCAGCTTGACAGGGACCTATAACACTGAAGCTTTCTTT.

The chain recombines TRBV11-3 with TRBJ1-1; D gene uncertain. Germline V gives CDR1 SGHNT, CDR2 YENEEA. The CDR3 extends over 12 amino acids. V was shortened by 1 base and J by 8 bases, with 8 bases between the two germline ends. The CDR3, as DNA: TGTGCCAGCAGCTTAGGACTTACAGAAGCTTTCTTT. As protein: CASSLGLTEAFF. Variable domain in full (rest from reference TRBV11-3 and TRBJ1-1): EAGVVQSPRYKIIEKKQPVAFWCNPISGHNTLYWYLQNLGQGPELLIRYENEEAVDDSQLPKDRFSAERLKGVDSTLKIQPAELGDSAVYLCASSLGLTEAFFGQGTRLTVV.

This chain connects TRBV2 to TRBJ2-5; no reliable D call. V lost 4 bases to trimming and J lost 1 base, with 16 bases between them. The germline V gene has CDR1 SNHLY and CDR2 FYNNEI. The CDR3 consists of 16 residues. The CDR3 coding sequence is TGTGCCAGCAGTGCGTCCCCCCTGGGTGCCCAAGAGACCCAGTACTTC. It translates to CASSASPLGAQETQYF.